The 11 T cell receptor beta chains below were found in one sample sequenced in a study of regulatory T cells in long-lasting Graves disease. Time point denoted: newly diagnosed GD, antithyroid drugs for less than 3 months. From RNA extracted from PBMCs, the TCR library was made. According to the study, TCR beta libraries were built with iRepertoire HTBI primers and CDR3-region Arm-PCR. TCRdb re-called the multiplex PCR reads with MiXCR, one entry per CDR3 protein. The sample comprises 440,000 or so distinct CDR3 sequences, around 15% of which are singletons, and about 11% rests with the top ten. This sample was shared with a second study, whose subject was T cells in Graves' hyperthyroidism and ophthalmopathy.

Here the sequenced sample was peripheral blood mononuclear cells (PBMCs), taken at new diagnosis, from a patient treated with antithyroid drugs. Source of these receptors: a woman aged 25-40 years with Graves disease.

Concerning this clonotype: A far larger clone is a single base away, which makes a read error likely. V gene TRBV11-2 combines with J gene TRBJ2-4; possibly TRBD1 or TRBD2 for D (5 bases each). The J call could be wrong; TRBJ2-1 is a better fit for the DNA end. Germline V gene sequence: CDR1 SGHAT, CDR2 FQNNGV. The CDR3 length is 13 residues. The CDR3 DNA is TGTGCCAACAGCTTAGAGGGGCTGTTGGAGCAGTTCTTC. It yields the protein CANSLEGLLEQFF.

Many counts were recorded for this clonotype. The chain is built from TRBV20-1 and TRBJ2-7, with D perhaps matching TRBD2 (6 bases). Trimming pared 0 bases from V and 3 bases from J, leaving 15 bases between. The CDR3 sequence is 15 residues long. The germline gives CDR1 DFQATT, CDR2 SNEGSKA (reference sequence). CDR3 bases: TGCAGTGCTAGAGAGGCGGAGGAGGGGTTCTACGAGCAGTACTTC. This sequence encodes CSAREAEEGFYEQYF.

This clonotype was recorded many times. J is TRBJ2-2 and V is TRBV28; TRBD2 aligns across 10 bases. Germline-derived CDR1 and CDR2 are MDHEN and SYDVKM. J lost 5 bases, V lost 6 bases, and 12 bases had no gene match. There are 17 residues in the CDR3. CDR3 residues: CASSRRPSGSMTGELFF. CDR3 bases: TGTGCCAGCAGCAGGCGTCCTAGCGGGAGCATGACCGGGGAGCTGTTTTTT.

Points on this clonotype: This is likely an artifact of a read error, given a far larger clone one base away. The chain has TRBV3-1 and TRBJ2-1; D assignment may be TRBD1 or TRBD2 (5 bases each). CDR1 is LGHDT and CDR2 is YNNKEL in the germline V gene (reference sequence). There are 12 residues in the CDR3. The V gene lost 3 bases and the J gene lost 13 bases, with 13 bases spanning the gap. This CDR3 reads CASSHLGETQFF. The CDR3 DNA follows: TGTGCCAGCAGCCACTTAGGGGAGACCCAGTTCTTC.

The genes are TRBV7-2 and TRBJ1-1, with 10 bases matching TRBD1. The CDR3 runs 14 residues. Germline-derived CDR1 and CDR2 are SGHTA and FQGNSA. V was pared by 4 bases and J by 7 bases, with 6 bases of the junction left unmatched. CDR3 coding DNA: TGTGCCAGCAGCTACGACAGGGGGCGTAATGAAGCTTTCTTT. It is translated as CASSYDRGRNEAFF.

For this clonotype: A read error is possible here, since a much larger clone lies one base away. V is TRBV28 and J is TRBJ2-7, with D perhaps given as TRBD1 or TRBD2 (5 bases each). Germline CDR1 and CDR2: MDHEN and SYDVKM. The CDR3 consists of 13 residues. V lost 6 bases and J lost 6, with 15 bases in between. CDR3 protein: CASSPGRGGEQYF. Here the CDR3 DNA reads TGTGCCAGCAGCCCCGGACGGGGCGGCGAGCAGTACTTC.

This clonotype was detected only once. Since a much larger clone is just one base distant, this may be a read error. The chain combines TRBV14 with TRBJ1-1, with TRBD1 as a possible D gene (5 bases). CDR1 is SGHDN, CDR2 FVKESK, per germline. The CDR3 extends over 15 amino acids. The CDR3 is CASSPLPPTDTEALF. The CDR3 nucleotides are TGTGCCAGCAGCCCATTACCCCCAACGGACACTGAAGCTCTCTTT.

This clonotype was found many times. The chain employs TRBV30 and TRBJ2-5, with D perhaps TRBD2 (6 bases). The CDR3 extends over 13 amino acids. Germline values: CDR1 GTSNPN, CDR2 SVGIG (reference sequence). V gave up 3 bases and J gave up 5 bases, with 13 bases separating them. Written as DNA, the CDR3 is TGTGCCTGGAGATCTGGAGGGTCGGAGACCCAGTACTTC. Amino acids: CAWRSGGSETQYF.

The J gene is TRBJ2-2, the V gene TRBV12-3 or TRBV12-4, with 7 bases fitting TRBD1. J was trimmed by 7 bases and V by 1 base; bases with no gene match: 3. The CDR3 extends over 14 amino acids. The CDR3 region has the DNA TGTGCCAGCAGTTTAGGCCAGGGGGACGGGGAGCTGTTTTTT. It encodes CASSLGQGDGELFF.

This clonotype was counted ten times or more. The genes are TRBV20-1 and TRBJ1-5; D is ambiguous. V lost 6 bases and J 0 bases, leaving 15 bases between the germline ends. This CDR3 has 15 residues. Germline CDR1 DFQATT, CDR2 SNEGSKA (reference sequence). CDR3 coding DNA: TGCAGTGCCCGTCGGGGAGGATATAGCAATCAGCCCCAGCATTTT. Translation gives CSARRGGYSNQPQHF.

CDR3 region: CSAEGTGGTGNYGYTF. CDR3 bases: TGCAGCGCCGAGGGGACAGGGGGCACTGGTAACTATGGCTACACCTTC. The chain links TRBV29-1 to TRBJ1-2; TRBD1 matches 12 bases. The germline V gene encodes CDR1 SQVTM and CDR2 ANQGSEA. CDR3 length equals 16 residues. Unmatched junction bases numbered 10, after V lost 7 bases and J lost 1 base.